This TCR beta chain was sequenced for a study of cytomegalovirus exposure and HLA in healthy donors. Study-level points and caveats: Overall, some 160 TCR beta chains were annotated as cytomegalovirus-associated. DRB1 had the most TCR associations and HLA-C the fewest, a later analysis found, with rates varying by HLA locus. Specific recognition of CMV antigens was confirmed in vitro for a few chains (all CMV-associated). V- and J-gene trimming of TCR beta was linked (in a later analysis) to a missense DCLRE1C variant.

Concerning this clone itself: Its antigen is unknown.

V dropped 2 bases and J dropped 5 bases, with 12 bases sitting between them. Germline V gene sequence: CDR1 MNHEY, CDR2 SVGAGI. The CDR3 runs 14 residues. PCR involved 60 Vbeta and 13 Jbeta primers. Method: immunoSEQ multiplex PCR; TCRdb's copy keeps in-frame clones and lacks some. The repertoire holds 180,000 or so clones, 82% seen once, with 1.5% in the top ten. Sequences were obtained from PBMCs. This sequence joins TRBV6-5 and TRBJ1-2; weak D call: TRBD1 (5 bases). This sequence was found in a man in his forties in good health and CMV-seronegative. The CDR3 reads CASSYRGLWYGYTF. Here the CDR3 DNA reads TGTGCCAGCAGTTACCGGGGACTTTGGTATGGCTACACCTTC.